This passage covers 6 T cell receptor beta chains from one sample sequenced in a study of blood T cell repertoires in COVID-19. Here immunoSEQ multiplex PCR was the method, and the copy in TCRdb shows in-frame clones only, minus some. The sample has around 250,000 clones, around 90% seen once. Specimen: PBMCs or T cells enriched from blood (not recorded which). The receptor source for this set is a woman in her fifties or sixties who had recovered from COVID-19.

This clone was recorded a few times. This chain links TRBV15 with TRBJ1-5; D is ambiguous. Germline V gene data show CDR1 as LNHNV and CDR2 as YYDKDF (reference sequence). Trimming took off 2 bases at V and 2 bases at J, with 19 bases between the two ends. The CDR3 loop spans 18 amino acids. The CDR3 sequence: CATSRPSEGTYGNQPQHF. The CDR3 nucleotides read TGTGCCACCAGCAGACCCTCGGAGGGAACGTACGGCAATCAGCCCCAGCATTTT.

The chain combines TRBV24-1 with TRBJ2-1; the D gene is possibly TRBD2 (6 bases). Trimming removed 0 bases at V and 8 bases at J, with 7 bases between. This CDR3 comprises 13 residues. Germline CDR1 KGHDR, CDR2 SFDVKD. CDR3 nucleotides: TGTGCCACCAGTGATTTGTGGGGGGATGAGCAGTTCTTC. Amino acids: CATSDLWGDEQFF.

CDR3 nucleotide sequence: TGTGCCAGCAGCTTAACAGACACCGGGGAGCTGTTTTTT. Translation gives CASSLTDTGELFF. This chain links TRBV11-2 with TRBJ2-2, with D hard to call. The germline gives CDR1 SGHAT, CDR2 FQNNGV. The CDR3 has 13 residues. Trimming removed 2 bases at V and 3 bases at J, with 4 bases between.

Here the CDR3 reads CASSVERGEQFF. The CDR3 DNA follows: TGTGCCAGCAGCGTAGAAAGGGGTGAGCAGTTCTTC. The chain couples TRBV9 to TRBJ2-1; possible D gene TRBD1, 5 bases. V lost 0 bases, J lost 9 bases, and 7 bases lay in between. The CDR3 contains 12 residues. Germline assignment: CDR1 SGDLS and CDR2 YYNGEE.

This chain joins TRBV9 and TRBJ2-1, with 12 bases aligning to TRBD2. The J segment lost 6 bases and the V segment lost 0 bases, leaving 10 bases of the junction unmatched. The CDR3 has 18 amino acids. Germline lookup yields CDR1 SGDLS and CDR2 YYNGEE. CDR3 bases: TGTGCCAGCAGCGTAGCTCTGCTAGCGGGAGGGCCGGTCAATGAGCAGTTCTTC. Its protein product is CASSVALLAGGPVNEQFF. Full variable domain (rest looked up from reference TRBV9 and TRBJ2-1): DSGVTQTPKHLITATGQRVTLRCSPRSGDLSVYWYQQSLDQGLQFLIQYYNGEERAKGNILERFSAQQFPDLHSELNLSSLELGDSALYFCASSVALLAGGPVNEQFFGPGTRLTVL.

The chain joins TRBV7-9 to TRBJ2-1, with D tentatively TRBD2 (5 bases). The CDR3 spans 18 residues. Trimming pared 2 bases from V and 10 bases from J, leaving 27 bases between. Germline V gene lookup returns CDR1 SEHNR and CDR2 FQNEAQ (reference sequence). The CDR3 reads CASSLNRGGSAAVGEQFF. The CDR3, as DNA: TGTGCCAGCAGCTTAAATCGGGGTGGATCTGCCGCGGTTGGCGAGCAGTTCTTC.